The table lists the clone carrying this T cell receptor beta chain with a few counts. Its antigen is unidentified. Germline V CDR1 and CDR2: MDHEN, SYDVKM. V was pared by 3 bases and J by 14 bases, with 4 bases of the junction left unmatched. The length of the CDR3 is 11 residues. This sample is drawn from a study of identical twins. General study results and limits: Cord blood beta clonotypes present at high abundance carried fewer insertions; no such pattern appeared in memory repertoires. The presence of invariant MAIT and iNKT cells could partly confound analyses of zero-insertion sequences. Twins shared out-of-frame alpha sequences with excess low generation probability.

Template switching, a step in the protocol, added a universal primer site, and cDNA carried unique molecular identifiers. TCRdb redid the calling of the 5' RACE reads with MiXCR, one entry per CDR3 protein. The sample lists 400,000 to 500,000 distinct CDR3 sequences; 18% were seen once. The chain has TRBV28 and TRBJ2-1, with 7 bases aligning to TRBD1. The TCR was taken from a middle-aged man in good health. The specimen was naive T cells sorted from blood. The CDR3 bases are TGTGCCAGCAGTTTCGAACAGGGGAAGTTCTTC. Translated: CASSFEQGKFF.